A selection of T cell receptor beta chains follows, all from one sample in a study of blood T cell repertoires in COVID-19. The method was immunoSEQ multiplex PCR; TCRdb's version includes in-frame clones alone and lacks a portion of them. The sample records approximately 85,000 clones, about 92% being singletons. Sequencing was carried out using peripheral blood. The receptors shown here come from a woman in her fifties or sixties in a cohort sampled during active COVID-19. Each CDR3 is given with its conserved first and last residue. A D gene is named only where the DNA matches it firmly. Size values are once, few and many counts, or a class for expanded clones, and some rows have none.

J gene,clone size,D gene,V gene,CDR3 DNA,CDR3 protein
TRBJ1-1,.,.,TRBV20-1,TGCAGTGCTACAGTCGGGGGTAAAGCTTTCTTT,CSATVGGKAFF
TRBJ1-1,once,TRBD1,TRBV28,TGTGCCAGCAGCCGACAGGGTAGCACTGAAGCTTTCTTT,CASSRQGSTEAFF
TRBJ2-4,.,.,TRBV21-1,TGTGCCAGCAACAAGAACCAGGGGAAAAACATTCAGTACTTC,CASNKNQGKNIQYF
TRBJ1-4,.,.,TRBV7-6,TGTGCCAGCAGCTTAGAACCAGGGTTGAATGGAGAAAAACTGTTTTTT,CASSLEPGLNGEKLFF
TRBJ1-1,.,TRBD1,TRBV19,TGTGCCAGTAGTCCCCGGGACAGGGGAATGAACACTGAAGCTTTCTTT,CASSPRDRGMNTEAFF
TRBJ2-3,once,TRBD1,TRBV7-3,TGTGCCAGCAGCCCGACAGGGGCCACAGATACGCAGTATTTT,CASSPTGATDTQYF
TRBJ2-7,.,TRBD1,TRBV10-3,TGTGCCACGGGACAGGGGTTGTACGAGCAGTACTTC,CATGQGLYEQYF
TRBJ1-2,.,.,TRBV6-5,TGTGCCAGCAGTTACTCGGGGCAGGGCCCTGGCTACACCTTC,CASSYSGQGPGYTF
TRBJ2-5,.,TRBD2,TRBV24-1,TGTGCCACCAGTGATGGGGGGGAAGAGACCCAGTACTTC,CATSDGGEETQYF
TRBJ1-2,.,TRBD1,TRBV28,TGTGCCAGCAGTCCGCAGGGGGCGGGAGGGAAGAACTATGGCTACACCTTC,CASSPQGAGGKNYGYTF
TRBJ2-2,.,.,TRBV5-6,TGTGCCAGCAGCTCCTATAGCGGAACTAACACCGGGGAGCTGTTTTTT,CASSSYSGTNTGELFF
TRBJ1-4,once,TRBD1,TRBV7-8,TGTGCCAGCAGCTTAGGGACAGGGTATGAAAAACTGTTTTTT,CASSLGTGYEKLFF
TRBJ2-5,.,TRBD2,TRBV28,TGTGCCAGCCGGGGACTAGCGGGAGTTGAGACCCAGTACTTC,CASRGLAGVETQYF
TRBJ2-7,.,.,TRBV11-2,TGTGCCAGCAGCTTTCGGGGTCGCGGCTCCTACGAGCAGTACTTC,CASSFRGRGSYEQYF
TRBJ2-1,.,.,TRBV19,TGTGCCAGTAGTTCCGGACTCTCGGCAAATGAGCAGTTCTTC,CASSSGLSANEQFF
TRBJ1-2,.,.,TRBV30,TGTGCCTGGAGCCAGGGGAACAACTATGGCTACACCTTC,CAWSQGNNYGYTF
TRBJ2-3,.,TRBD2,TRBV5-4,TGTGCCAGCAGCCCACTAGCGGGAGGGTCCGGAGATACGCAGTATTTT,CASSPLAGGSGDTQYF
TRBJ1-1,.,.,TRBV3-1/TRBV3-2,TGTGCCAGCGGACTGGCAGGGAGGGACACTGAAGCTTTCTTT,CASGLAGRDTEAFF
TRBJ2-7,.,.,TRBV19,TGTGCCAGTAGTATGGTACCTTACGGGGACGAGCAGTACTTC,CASSMVPYGDEQYF
TRBJ2-2,.,TRBD1,TRBV7-9,TGTGCCAGCAGACACCAACAGGGGGGCACCGGGGAGCTGTTTTTT,CASRHQQGGTGELFF
TRBJ2-1,.,.,TRBV10-3,TGTGCCATCAGTGAGACAGGGTTCTCCTACAATGAGCAGTTCTTC,CAISETGFSYNEQFF
TRBJ2-2,.,.,TRBV13,TGTGCCAGCAGCTTCAGCTCGGGGGACGGCACCGGGGAGCTGTTTTTT,CASSFSSGDGTGELFF
TRBJ2-1,.,TRBD1,TRBV2,TGTGCCAGCAGTTCGACAGGGGGCGCAGGTAATGAGCAGTTCTTC,CASSSTGGAGNEQFF
TRBJ2-3,.,.,TRBV24-1,TGTGCCACCAGTGATTTGCAAGGGGGAGTCTCCCGGGATACGCAGTATTTT,CATSDLQGGVSRDTQYF
TRBJ2-7,.,TRBD1,TRBV9,TGTGCCAGCAGCGTCGGGCCAGGGGCAGGGGGCGAAGAGTCCTACGAGCAGTACTTC,CASSVGPGAGGEESYEQYF
TRBJ1-2,.,TRBD1,TRBV9,TGTGCCAGCAGCGTAGGGGGACAGGGGGCTAACTATGGCTACACCTTC,CASSVGGQGANYGYTF
TRBJ1-2,.,.,TRBV19,TGTGCCAGTAGTGTTTCAGGGCACTATGGCTACACCTTC,CASSVSGHYGYTF
TRBJ2-7,.,TRBD1,TRBV19,TGTGCCAGTAGGCCGACAGGGGAGGCCTACGAGCAGTACTTC,CASRPTGEAYEQYF
TRBJ1-2,.,.,TRBV11-2,TGTGCCAGCAGCTTAGAATTGGGGGAGGCTAACTATGGCTACACCTTC,CASSLELGEANYGYTF
TRBJ2-7,.,TRBD2,TRBV3-1/TRBV3-2,TGTGCCAGCAGCCTTTTCCCGGGACTAGCGGGAGTGAAGGGCTACGAGCAGTACTTC,CASSLFPGLAGVKGYEQYF
TRBJ2-2,.,TRBD2,TRBV19,TGTGCCAGCCTCCTAGCGGGAAGGTCCGGGGAGCTGTTTTTT,CASLLAGRSGELFF
TRBJ2-4,.,TRBD1,TRBV5-5,TGTGCCAGCAGCTTGAATTATGGGACAGAAAACATTCAGTACTTC,CASSLNYGTENIQYF
TRBJ1-1,.,.,TRBV18,TGTGCCAGCTCACCACCCTTAGTCGAGGCTTCTTTCTTT,CASSPPLVEASFF
TRBJ1-2,.,.,TRBV5-1,TGCGCCAGCAGCTTGGGGGGAGACTATGGCTACACCTTC,CASSLGGDYGYTF
TRBJ1-5,.,.,TRBV3-1/TRBV3-2,TGTGCCAGCAGTCAAGCGGGGGATCAGCCCCAGCATTTT,CASSQAGDQPQHF
TRBJ2-7,.,TRBD1,TRBV5-1,TGCGCCAGCAGCGCATCGGGACAGGGCTACGAGCAGTACTTC,CASSASGQGYEQYF
TRBJ2-3,.,.,TRBV6-5,TGTGCCAGCAGTTGGGCCCAAGATACGCAGTATTTT,CASSWAQDTQYF
TRBJ1-2,.,.,TRBV13,TGTGCCAGCAGCTTACGTGAGGGCTCCTATGGCTACACCTTC,CASSLREGSYGYTF
TRBJ1-1,.,.,TRBV28,TGTGCCAGCTGTTGGGGGGTGAACACTGAAGCTTTCTTT,CASCWGVNTEAFF
TRBJ2-3,once,TRBD1,TRBV18,TGTGCCAGCTCACCAGCACAGACGGGACAGTACGGTACGCAGTATTTT,CASSPAQTGQYGTQYF
TRBJ2-5,.,TRBD1,TRBV5-4,TGTGCCAGCAGCCCAGGGACAGGGCAAGAGACCCAGTACTTC,CASSPGTGQETQYF
TRBJ2-7,.,.,TRBV6-6,TGTGCCAGCAATCCGGGACTTCCATACGAGCAGTACTTC,CASNPGLPYEQYF